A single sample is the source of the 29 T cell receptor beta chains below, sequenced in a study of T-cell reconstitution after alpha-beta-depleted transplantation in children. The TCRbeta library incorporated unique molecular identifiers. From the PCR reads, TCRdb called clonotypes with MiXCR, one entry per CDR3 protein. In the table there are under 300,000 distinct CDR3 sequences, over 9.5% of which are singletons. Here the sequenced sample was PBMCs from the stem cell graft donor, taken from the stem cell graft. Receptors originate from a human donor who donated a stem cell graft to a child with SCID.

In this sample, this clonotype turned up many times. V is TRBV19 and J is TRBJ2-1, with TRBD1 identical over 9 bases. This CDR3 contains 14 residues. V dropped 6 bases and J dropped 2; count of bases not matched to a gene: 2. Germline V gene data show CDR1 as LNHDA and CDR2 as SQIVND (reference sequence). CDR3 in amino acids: CASRWTGAYNEQFF. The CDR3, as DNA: TGTGCCAGTAGATGGACAGGGGCCTACAATGAGCAGTTCTTC.

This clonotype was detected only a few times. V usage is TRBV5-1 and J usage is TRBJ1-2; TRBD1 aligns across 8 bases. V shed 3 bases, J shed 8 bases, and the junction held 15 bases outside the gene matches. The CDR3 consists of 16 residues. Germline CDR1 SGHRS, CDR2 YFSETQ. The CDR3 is CASSSDREDLLGGYTF. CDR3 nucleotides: TGCGCCAGCAGCTCGGACAGGGAGGACCTCCTCGGAGGCTACACCTTC. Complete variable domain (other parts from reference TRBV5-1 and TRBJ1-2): KAGVTQTPRYLIKTRGQQVTLSCSPISGHRSVSWYQQTPGQGLQFLFEYFSETQRNKGNFPGRFSGRQFSNSRSEMNVSTLELGDSALYLCASSSDREDLLGGYTFGSGTRLTVV.

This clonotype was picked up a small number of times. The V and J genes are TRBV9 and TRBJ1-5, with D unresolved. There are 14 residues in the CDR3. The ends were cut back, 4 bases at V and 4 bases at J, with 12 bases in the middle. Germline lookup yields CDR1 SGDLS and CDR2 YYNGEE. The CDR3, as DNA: TGTGCCAGCAGCCCGATGGAACAGAATCAGCCCCAGCATTTT. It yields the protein CASSPMEQNQPQHF.

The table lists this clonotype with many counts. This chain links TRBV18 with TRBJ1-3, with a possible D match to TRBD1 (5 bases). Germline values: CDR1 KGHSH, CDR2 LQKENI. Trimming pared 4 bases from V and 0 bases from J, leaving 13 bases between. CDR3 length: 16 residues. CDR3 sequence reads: CASSLTGRLSGNTIYF. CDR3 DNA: TGTGCCAGCTCACTAACAGGTCGTCTCTCTGGAAACACCATATATTTT.

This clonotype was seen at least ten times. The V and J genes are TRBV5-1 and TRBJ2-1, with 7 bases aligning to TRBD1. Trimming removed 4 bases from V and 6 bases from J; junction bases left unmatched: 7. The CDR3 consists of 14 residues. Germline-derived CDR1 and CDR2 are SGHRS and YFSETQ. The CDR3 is CASSNQQGSNEQFF. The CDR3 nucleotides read TGCGCCAGCAGCAACCAACAGGGGAGCAATGAGCAGTTCTTC.

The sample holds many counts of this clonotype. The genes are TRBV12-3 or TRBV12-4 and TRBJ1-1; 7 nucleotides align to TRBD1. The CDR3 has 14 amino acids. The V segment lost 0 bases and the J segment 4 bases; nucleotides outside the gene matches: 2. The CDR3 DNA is TGTGCCAGCAGTTTAGCGGCAGGGGGCACTGAAGCTTTCTTT. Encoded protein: CASSLAAGGTEAFF.

The CDR3 DNA is TGTGCTAGTGGTTTGGTACAAGGGACTAGGGGGAACATTCAGTACTTC. Translation: CASGLVQGTRGNIQYF. The chain has TRBV12-5 and TRBJ2-4, with 8 bases matching TRBD2. Germline values: CDR1 LGHNT, CDR2 FRNRAP. This CDR3 spans 16 amino acids. With V trimmed by 0 bases and J by 7 bases, 8 bases remained unmatched.

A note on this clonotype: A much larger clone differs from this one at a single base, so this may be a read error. CDR3 coding DNA: TGTGCCAGCAGCAAAGAAGGCGGGCAATCCTACGAGCAGTACTTC. Its translation: CASSKEGGQSYEQYF. The rearrangement uses TRBV21-1 and TRBJ2-7; the D call in the table, TRBD2, was not verified against the DNA. TRBV21-1 is an annotated pseudogene. The CDR3 loop spans 15 amino acids.

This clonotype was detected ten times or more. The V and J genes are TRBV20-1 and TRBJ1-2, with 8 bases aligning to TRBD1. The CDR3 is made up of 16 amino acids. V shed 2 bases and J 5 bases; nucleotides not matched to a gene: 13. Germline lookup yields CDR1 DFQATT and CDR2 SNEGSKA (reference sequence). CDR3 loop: CSARPTGQGFRYGYTF. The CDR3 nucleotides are TGCAGTGCTAGACCGACAGGACAGGGATTTCGGTATGGCTACACCTTC.

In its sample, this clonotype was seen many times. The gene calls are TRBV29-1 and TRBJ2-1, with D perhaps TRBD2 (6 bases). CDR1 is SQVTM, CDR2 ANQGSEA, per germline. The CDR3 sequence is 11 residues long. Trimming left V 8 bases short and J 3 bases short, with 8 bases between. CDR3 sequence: CSLALYNEQFF. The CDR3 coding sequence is TGCAGCCTAGCGCTCTACAATGAGCAGTTCTTC.

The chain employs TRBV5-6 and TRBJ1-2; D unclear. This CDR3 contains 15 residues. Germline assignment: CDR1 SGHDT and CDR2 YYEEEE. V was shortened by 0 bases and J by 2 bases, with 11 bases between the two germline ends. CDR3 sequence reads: CASSLARGLNYGYTF. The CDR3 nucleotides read TGTGCCAGCAGCTTGGCGCGGGGATTAAACTATGGCTACACCTTC. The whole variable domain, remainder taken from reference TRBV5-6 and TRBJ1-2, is DAGVTQSPTHLIKTRGQQVTLRCSPKSGHDTVSWYQQALGQGPQFIFQYYEEEERQRGNFPDRFSGHQFPNYSSELNVNALLLGDSALYLCASSLARGLNYGYTFGSGTRLTVV.

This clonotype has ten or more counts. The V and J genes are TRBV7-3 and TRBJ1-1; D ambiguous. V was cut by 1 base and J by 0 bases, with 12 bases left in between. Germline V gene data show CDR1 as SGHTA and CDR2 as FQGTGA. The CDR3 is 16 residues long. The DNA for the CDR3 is TGTGCCAGCAGCTTAAGCCCCCCTCTCATGAACACTGAAGCTTTCTTT. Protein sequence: CASSLSPPLMNTEAFF.

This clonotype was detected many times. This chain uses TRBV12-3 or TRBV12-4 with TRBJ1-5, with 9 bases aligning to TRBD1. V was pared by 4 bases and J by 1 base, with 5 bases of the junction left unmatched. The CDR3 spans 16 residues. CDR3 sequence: CASSWGTGISNQPQHF. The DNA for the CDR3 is TGTGCCAGCAGTTGGGGGACAGGGATAAGCAATCAGCCCCAGCATTTT.

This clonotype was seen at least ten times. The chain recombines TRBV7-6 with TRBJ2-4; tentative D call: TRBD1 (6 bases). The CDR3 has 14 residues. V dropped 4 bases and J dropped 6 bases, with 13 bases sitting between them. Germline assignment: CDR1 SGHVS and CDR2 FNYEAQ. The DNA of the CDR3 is TGTGCCAGCAGCTCCCTAATCAGGGGAAACATTCAGTACTTC. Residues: CASSSLIRGNIQYF.

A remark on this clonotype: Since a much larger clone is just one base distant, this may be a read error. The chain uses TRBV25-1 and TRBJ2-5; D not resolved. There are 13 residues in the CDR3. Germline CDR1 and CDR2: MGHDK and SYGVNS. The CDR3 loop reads CASSEPNQDTQYF. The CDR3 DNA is TGTGCCAGCAGTGAACCCAATCAAGATACCCAGTACTTC.

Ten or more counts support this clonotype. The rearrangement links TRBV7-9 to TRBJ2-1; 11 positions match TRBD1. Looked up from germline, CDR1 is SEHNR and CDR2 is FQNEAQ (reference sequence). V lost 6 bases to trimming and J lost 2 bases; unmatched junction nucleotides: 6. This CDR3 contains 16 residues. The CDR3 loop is CASREMGQGAYNEQFF. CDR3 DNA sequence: TGTGCCAGCAGGGAAATGGGACAGGGGGCCTACAATGAGCAGTTCTTC.

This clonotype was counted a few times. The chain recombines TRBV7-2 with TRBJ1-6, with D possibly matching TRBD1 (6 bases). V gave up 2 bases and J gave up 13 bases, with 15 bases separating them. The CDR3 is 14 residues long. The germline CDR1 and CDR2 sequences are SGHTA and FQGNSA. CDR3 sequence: CASSLKPPQGPLHF. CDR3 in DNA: TGTGCCAGCAGCTTAAAACCCCCTCAGGGGCCCCTCCACTTT.

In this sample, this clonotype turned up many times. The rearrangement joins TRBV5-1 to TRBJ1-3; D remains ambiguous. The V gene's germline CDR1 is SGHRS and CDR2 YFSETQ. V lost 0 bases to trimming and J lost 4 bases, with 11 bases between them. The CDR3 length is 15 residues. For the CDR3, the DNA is TGCGCCAGCAGCTTGGAATCGGCGCCGGGAAACACCATATATTTT. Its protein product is CASSLESAPGNTIYF.

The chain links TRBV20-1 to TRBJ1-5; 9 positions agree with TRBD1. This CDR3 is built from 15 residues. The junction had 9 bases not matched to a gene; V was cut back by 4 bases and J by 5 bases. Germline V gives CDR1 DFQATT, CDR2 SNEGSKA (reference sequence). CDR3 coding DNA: TGCAGTGCTAAGGGGCATGGGACAGGGCATCAGCCCCAGCATTTT. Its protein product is CSAKGHGTGHQPQHF.

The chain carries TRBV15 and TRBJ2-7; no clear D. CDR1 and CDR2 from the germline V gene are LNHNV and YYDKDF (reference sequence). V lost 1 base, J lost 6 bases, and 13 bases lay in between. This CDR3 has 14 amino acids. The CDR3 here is CATSRGGAGSEQYF. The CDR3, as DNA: TGTGCCACCAGCAGAGGTGGCGCTGGTAGCGAGCAGTACTTC.

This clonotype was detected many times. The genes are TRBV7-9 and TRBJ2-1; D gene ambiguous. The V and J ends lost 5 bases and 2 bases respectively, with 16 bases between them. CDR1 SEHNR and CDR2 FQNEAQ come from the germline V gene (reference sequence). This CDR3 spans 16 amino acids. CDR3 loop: CASSLRSRLTYNEQFF. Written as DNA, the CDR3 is TGTGCCAGCAGCCTCCGGTCACGGCTCACCTACAATGAGCAGTTCTTC.

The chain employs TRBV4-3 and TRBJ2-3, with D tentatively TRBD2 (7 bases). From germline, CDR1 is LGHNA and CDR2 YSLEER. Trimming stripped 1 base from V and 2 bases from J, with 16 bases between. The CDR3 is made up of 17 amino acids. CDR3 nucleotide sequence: TGCGCCAGCAGCCAAGGGCTCGGCGGGGGCCTCACAGATACGCAGTATTTT. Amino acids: CASSQGLGGGLTDTQYF.

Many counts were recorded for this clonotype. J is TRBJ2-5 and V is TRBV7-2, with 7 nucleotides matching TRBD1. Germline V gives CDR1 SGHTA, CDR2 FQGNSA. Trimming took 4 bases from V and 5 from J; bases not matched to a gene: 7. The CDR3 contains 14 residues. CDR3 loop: CASSSQGLSETQYF. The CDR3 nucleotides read TGTGCCAGCAGCTCACAGGGGCTATCGGAGACCCAGTACTTC.

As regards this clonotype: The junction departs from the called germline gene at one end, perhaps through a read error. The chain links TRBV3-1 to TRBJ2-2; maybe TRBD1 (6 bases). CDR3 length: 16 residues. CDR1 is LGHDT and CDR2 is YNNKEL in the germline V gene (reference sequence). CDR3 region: CATSKQGQYPTGELFF. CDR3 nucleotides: TGTGCCACCAGCAAACAGGGCCAGTATCCCACCGGGGAGCTGTTTTTT.

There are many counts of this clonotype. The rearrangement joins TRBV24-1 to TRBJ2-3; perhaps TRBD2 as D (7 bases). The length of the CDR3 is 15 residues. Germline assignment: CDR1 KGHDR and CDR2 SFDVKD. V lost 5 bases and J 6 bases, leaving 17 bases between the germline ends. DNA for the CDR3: TGTGCCACCAGTGCCCTGGGGGGGGCGTGGGATACGCAGTATTTT. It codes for CATSALGGAWDTQYF.

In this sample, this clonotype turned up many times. The chain's CDR3 is CASSPGQGVQPQHF. In DNA form, the CDR3 reads TGTGCCAGCAGCCCGGGACAGGGGGTTCAGCCCCAGCATTTT. V usage is TRBV5-6 and J usage is TRBJ1-5; 11 nucleotides align to TRBD1. Germline V gene sequence: CDR1 SGHDT, CDR2 YYEEEE. V lost 4 bases, J lost 6 bases, and 3 bases stayed unmatched. The CDR3 runs to 14 residues.

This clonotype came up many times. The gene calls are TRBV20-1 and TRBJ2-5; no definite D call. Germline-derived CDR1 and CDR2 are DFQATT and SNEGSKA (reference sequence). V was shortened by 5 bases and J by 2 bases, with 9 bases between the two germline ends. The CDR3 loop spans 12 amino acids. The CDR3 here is CSAPESQETQYF. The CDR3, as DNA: TGCAGTGCTCCCGAGAGTCAAGAGACCCAGTACTTC.

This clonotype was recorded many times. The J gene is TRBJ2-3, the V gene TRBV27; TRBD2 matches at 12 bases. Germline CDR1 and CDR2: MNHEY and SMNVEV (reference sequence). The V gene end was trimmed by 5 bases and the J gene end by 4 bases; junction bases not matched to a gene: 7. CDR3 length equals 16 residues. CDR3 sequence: CASSGLAGTFADTQYF. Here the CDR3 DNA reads TGTGCCAGCAGTGGACTAGCGGGGACCTTCGCAGATACGCAGTATTTT.

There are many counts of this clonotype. The CDR3 spells CASSLEALSGANVLTF. The CDR3 DNA is TGTGCCAGCAGTTTGGAAGCACTCTCTGGGGCCAACGTCCTGACTTTC. This sequence joins TRBV28 and TRBJ2-6; no firm D call. The V end lost 3 bases, the J end lost 0 bases, and 9 bases lay between the germline ends. Germline V gives CDR1 MDHEN, CDR2 SYDVKM. CDR3 length: 16 residues. The full variable domain, completed using reference TRBV28 and TRBJ2-6, is DVKVTQSSRYLVKRTGEKVFLECVQDMDHENMFWYRQDPGLGLRLIYFSYDVKMKEKGDIPEGYSVSREKKERFSLILESASTNQTSMYLCASSLEALSGANVLTFGAGSRLTVL.